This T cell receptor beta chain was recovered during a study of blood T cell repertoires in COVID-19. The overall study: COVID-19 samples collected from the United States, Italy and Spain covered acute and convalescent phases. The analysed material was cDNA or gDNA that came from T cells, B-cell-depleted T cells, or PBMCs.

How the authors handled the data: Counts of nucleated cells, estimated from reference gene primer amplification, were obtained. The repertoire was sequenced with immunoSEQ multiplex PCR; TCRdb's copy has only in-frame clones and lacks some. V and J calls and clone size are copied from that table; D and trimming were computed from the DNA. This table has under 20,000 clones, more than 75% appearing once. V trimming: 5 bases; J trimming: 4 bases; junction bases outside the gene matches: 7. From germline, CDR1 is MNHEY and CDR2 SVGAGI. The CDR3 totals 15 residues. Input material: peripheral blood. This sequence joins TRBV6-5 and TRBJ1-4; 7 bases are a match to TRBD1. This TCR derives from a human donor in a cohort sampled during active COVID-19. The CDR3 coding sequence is TGTGCCAGCAGTCCAAAGGGACAGATTAATGAAAAACTGTTTTTT. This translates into CASSPKGQINEKLFF.